Shown below are 20 T cell receptor beta chains from a single sample sequenced in a study of blood T cell repertoires in COVID-19. The data were produced by immunoSEQ multiplex PCR, yet TCRdb's version contains in-frame clones alone and is incomplete. The top ten hold roughly 6.3% of the sample, which has some 260,000 clones, 75% to 90% seen once. Material for sequencing was PBMCs or T cells enriched from blood (not recorded which). These receptors were obtained from a woman under 40 with acute COVID-19.

The J gene is TRBJ2-7, the V gene TRBV20-1, with 8 bases identical to TRBD2. The CDR3 covers 15 residues. Per germline, CDR1 DFQATT and CDR2 SNEGSKA (reference sequence). V dropped 3 bases and J dropped 2; count of bases not matched to a gene: 9. This CDR3 reads CSASPLISGAYEQYF. In nucleotides, the CDR3 is TGCAGTGCTAGTCCCCTTATTAGCGGGGCCTACGAGCAGTACTTC.

This sequence joins TRBV28 and TRBJ2-2; 8 nucleotides line up with TRBD2. Germline V CDR1 and CDR2: MDHEN, SYDVKM. V shed 6 bases, J shed 0 bases, and the junction held 9 bases outside the gene matches. The CDR3 has 17 amino acids. DNA of the CDR3: TGTGCCAGCAGGGGTACTAGCGGAGCCCCGAACACCGGGGAGCTGTTTTTT. It specifies CASRGTSGAPNTGELFF.

V is TRBV18 and J is TRBJ1-6; 8 nucleotides align to TRBD1. The CDR3 has 13 residues. V lost 8 bases, J lost 9 bases, and 6 bases stayed unmatched. CDR1 and CDR2 (germline): KGHSH, LQKENI. CDR3 amino acids: CASTEDRVSPLHF. The CDR3 DNA follows: TGTGCCAGCACGGAGGACAGGGTTTCACCCCTCCACTTT. Together with reference TRBV18 and TRBJ1-6, the CDR3 gives the full variable domain: NAGVMQNPRHLVRRRGQEARLRCSPMKGHSHVYWYRQLPEEGLKFMVYLQKENIIDESGMPKERFSAEFPKEGPSILRIQQVVRGDSAAYFCASTEDRVSPLHFGNGTRLTVT.

This clone was picked up one time. The rearrangement uses TRBV19 and TRBJ1-2; D is undetermined. V was pared by 3 bases and J by 2 bases, with 7 bases between. The CDR3 is 13 amino acids. Germline CDR1 reads LNHDA; CDR2 reads SQIVND (reference sequence). CDR3 region: CASSILPNYGYTF. CDR3 sequence (DNA): TGTGCCAGTAGTATTCTTCCGAACTATGGCTACACCTTC.

The chain carries TRBV9 and TRBJ2-3, with 9 positions matching TRBD2. J lost 2 bases, V lost 0 bases, and 7 bases had no gene match. Germline CDR1 and CDR2: SGDLS and YYNGEE. This CDR3 spans 17 amino acids. CDR3 DNA: TGTGCCAGCAGCGTAGACCCAGCGGGAGGCTTCACAGATACGCAGTATTTT. Translating it yields CASSVDPAGGFTDTQYF.

The rearrangement links TRBV19 to TRBJ2-1; D not resolved. The CDR3 loop spans 14 amino acids. Germline assignment: CDR1 LNHDA and CDR2 SQIVND (reference sequence). The V gene lost 0 bases and the J gene lost 6 bases, with 9 bases spanning the gap. The CDR3 here is CASSIDRRPNEQFF. CDR3 DNA: TGTGCCAGTAGTATAGATCGGCGGCCCAATGAGCAGTTCTTC. Using reference TRBV19 and TRBJ2-1 for the parts outside the CDR3, the full variable domain is DGGITQSPKYLFRKEGQNVTLSCEQNLNHDAMYWYRQDPGQGLRLIYYSQIVNDFQKGDIAEGYSVSREKKESFPLTVTSAQKNPTAFYLCASSIDRRPNEQFFGPGTRLTVL.

This clone was detected only a few times. The chain has TRBV24-1 and TRBJ2-1; 8 positions agree with TRBD1. Germline V CDR1 and CDR2: KGHDR, SFDVKD. Trimming removed 5 bases from V and 6 bases from J; junction bases left unmatched: 8. This CDR3 contains 15 residues. CDR3 nucleotides: TGTGCCACCAGTGGGGAAGGACAGGGTATCAATGAGCAGTTCTTC. This translates into CATSGEGQGINEQFF.

This chain uses TRBV9 with TRBJ2-3, with a weak D call TRBD2 (6 bases). Germline V gene lookup returns CDR1 SGDLS and CDR2 YYNGEE. CDR3 length: 15 residues. The V and J ends lost 5 bases and 0 bases respectively, with 13 bases between them. DNA for the CDR3: TGTGCCAGCAGGCCGCCGGGACTTAGCACAGATACGCAGTATTTT. Translating gives CASRPPGLSTDTQYF. Full variable domain (remainder filled in from reference TRBV9 and TRBJ2-3): DSGVTQTPKHLITATGQRVTLRCSPRSGDLSVYWYQQSLDQGLQFLIQYYNGEERAKGNILERFSAQQFPDLHSELNLSSLELGDSALYFCASRPPGLSTDTQYFGPGTRLTVL.

This sequence joins TRBV12-3 or TRBV12-4 and TRBJ1-1; D possibly corresponds to TRBD1 (6 bases). Trimming pared 9 bases from V and 0 bases from J, leaving 11 bases between. The CDR3 spans 13 residues. The CDR3 DNA follows: TGTGCCAGTCTGGACAGCATGAACACTGAAGCTTTCTTT. This gives the protein CASLDSMNTEAFF.

The chain joins TRBV19 to TRBJ2-5; TRBD2 matches at 9 bases. CDR3 length equals 18 residues. Germline V gene data show CDR1 as LNHDA and CDR2 as SQIVND (reference sequence). V lost 6 bases and J lost 0; bases outside the gene matches: 14. In DNA, the CDR3 is TGTGCCAGTAGCCCCGCCCTGCTAGCGGGGAGATACCAAGAGACCCAGTACTTC. Amino acid sequence: CASSPALLAGRYQETQYF.

V is TRBV5-1 and J is TRBJ2-7, with TRBD1 identical over 8 bases. CDR3 length: 14 amino acids. In germline, CDR1 is SGHRS, CDR2 YFSETQ. Trimming cost V 8 bases and J 2 bases; bases outside gene matches: 9. In nucleotides, the CDR3 is TGCGCCAGTAATGCCCAGGGGGCCGCCTACGAGCAGTACTTC. This gives the protein CASNAQGAAYEQYF.

This clone was counted only a few times. This rearrangement joins TRBV5-1 to TRBJ2-3, with TRBD1 identical over 8 bases. The CDR3 runs to 16 residues. CDR1 and CDR2 from the germline V gene are SGHRS and YFSETQ. The V and J ends lost 2 bases and 4 bases, in that order; junction bases with no gene match: 9. This CDR3 is CASSFGQGGKSDTQYF. The CDR3 DNA reads as TGCGCCAGCAGCTTTGGACAGGGAGGCAAGTCAGATACGCAGTATTTT.

This rearrangement joins TRBV28 to TRBJ1-5; D possibly corresponds to TRBD1 (5 bases). Germline V CDR1 and CDR2: MDHEN, SYDVKM. This CDR3 has 16 amino acids. Trimming stripped 3 bases from V and 2 bases from J, with 14 bases between. This CDR3 reads CASSFRAGLGNQPQHF. In DNA form, the CDR3 reads TGTGCCAGCAGTTTTCGCGCGGGGCTCGGCAATCAGCCCCAGCATTTT.

This chain uses TRBV5-4 with TRBJ2-7; 9 nucleotides agree with TRBD1. The CDR3 spans 14 residues. With 3 bases clipped from V and 7 bases from J, the junction kept 8 bases outside the gene matches. Per germline, CDR1 SGHNT and CDR2 YYREEE (reference sequence). Written as DNA, the CDR3 is TGTGCCAGCAGCTCAGGACAGGGGAGAGGGGAGCAGTACTTC. This translates into CASSSGQGRGEQYF.

The chain combines TRBV11-2 with TRBJ1-2; D perhaps matches TRBD1 (5 bases). The ends were cut back, 8 bases at V and 7 bases at J, with 11 bases in the middle. The CDR3 totals 11 residues. From germline, CDR1 is SGHAT and CDR2 FQNNGV. CDR3 nucleotide sequence: TGTGCCAGCGCCCAGGGTGTTGGCTACACCTTC. Protein: CASAQGVGYTF.

This rearrangement joins TRBV6-5 to TRBJ2-7; D uncertain. V gave up 2 bases and J gave up 0 bases, with 11 bases separating them. Germline V gene sequence: CDR1 MNHEY, CDR2 SVGAGI. The CDR3 consists of 15 residues. CDR3 nucleotides: TGTGCCAGCAGTTACCGCTTTGCTAGCTCCTACGAGCAGTACTTC. Translation gives CASSYRFASSYEQYF.

The DNA of the CDR3 is TGTGCCAGCAGTTCACCGGACAGATTTGACTATGGCTACACCTTC. This encodes CASSSPDRFDYGYTF. The gene calls are TRBV28 and TRBJ1-2; TRBD1 might be the D (6 bases). The CDR3 length is 15 residues. Germline V lookup: CDR1 MDHEN, CDR2 SYDVKM. The germline V and J ends were trimmed by 4 bases and 3 bases, with 15 bases remaining between them.

The gene calls are TRBV4-3 and TRBJ1-1; 7 bases are shared with TRBD1. V dropped 1 base and J dropped 5; count of bases not matched to a gene: 10. The CDR3 contains 16 residues. Germline CDR1 is LGHNA and CDR2 is YSLEER. Here the CDR3 DNA reads TGCGCCAGCAGCCAAGTACCAACAGGGGTGTTTACTGAAGCTTTCTTT. Protein: CASSQVPTGVFTEAFF.

The chain joins TRBV3-1 (or the pseudogene TRBV3-2) to TRBJ2-7, with 9 positions matching TRBD2. The CDR3 totals 15 residues. V was clipped by 4 bases and J by 7 bases; unmatched bases: 11. CDR1 and CDR2 from the germline V gene are LGHDT and YNNKEL (reference sequence). CDR3 sequence reads: CASSPQLAGSREQYF. The DNA for the CDR3 is TGTGCCAGCAGCCCGCAGCTAGCGGGATCTCGAGAGCAGTACTTC.

This chain uses TRBV9 with TRBJ2-1; 12 nucleotides match TRBD2. The CDR3 has 17 amino acids. The germline V gene encodes CDR1 SGDLS and CDR2 YYNGEE. V was clipped by 0 bases and J by 7 bases; unmatched bases: 8. DNA for the CDR3: TGTGCCAGCAGCGTAGCTCTGGGGACTAGCGGGTTGAATGAGCAGTTCTTC. This sequence encodes CASSVALGTSGLNEQFF.